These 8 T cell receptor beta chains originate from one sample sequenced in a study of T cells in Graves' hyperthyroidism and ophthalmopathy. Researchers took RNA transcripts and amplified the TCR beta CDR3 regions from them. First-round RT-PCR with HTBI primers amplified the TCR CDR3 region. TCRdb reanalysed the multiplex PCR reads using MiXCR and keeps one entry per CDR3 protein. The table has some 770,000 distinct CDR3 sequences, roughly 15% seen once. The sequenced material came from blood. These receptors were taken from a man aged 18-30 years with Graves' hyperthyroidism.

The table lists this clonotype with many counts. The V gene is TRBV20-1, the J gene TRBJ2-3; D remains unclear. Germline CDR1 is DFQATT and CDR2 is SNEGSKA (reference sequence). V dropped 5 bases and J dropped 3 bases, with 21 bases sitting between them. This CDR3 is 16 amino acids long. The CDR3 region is CSAALLSDPRTDTQYF. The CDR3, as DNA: TGCAGTGCTGCACTCCTTTCAGACCCCCGGACAGATACGCAGTATTTT.

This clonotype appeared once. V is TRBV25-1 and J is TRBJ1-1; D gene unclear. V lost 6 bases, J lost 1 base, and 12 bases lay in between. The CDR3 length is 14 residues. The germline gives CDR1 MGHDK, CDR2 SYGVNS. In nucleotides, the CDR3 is TGTGCCAGCAGAGGTAGGGCGGGGAACACTGAAGCTTTCTTT. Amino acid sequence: CASRGRAGNTEAFF.

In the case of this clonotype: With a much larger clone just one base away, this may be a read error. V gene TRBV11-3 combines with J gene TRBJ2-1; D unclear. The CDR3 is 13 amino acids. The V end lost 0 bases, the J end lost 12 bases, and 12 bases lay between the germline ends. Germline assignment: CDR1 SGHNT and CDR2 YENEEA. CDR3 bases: TGTGCCAGCAGCTTAGAACGCCAAGGCGGGCAGTTCTTC. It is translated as CASSLERQGGQFF.

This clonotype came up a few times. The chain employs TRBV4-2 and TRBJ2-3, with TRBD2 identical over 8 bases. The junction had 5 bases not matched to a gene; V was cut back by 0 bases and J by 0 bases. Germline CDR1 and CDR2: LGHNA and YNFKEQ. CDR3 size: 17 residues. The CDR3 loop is CASSQEASGFSTDTQYF. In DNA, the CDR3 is TGTGCCAGCAGCCAAGAGGCTAGCGGGTTTAGCACAGATACGCAGTATTTT.

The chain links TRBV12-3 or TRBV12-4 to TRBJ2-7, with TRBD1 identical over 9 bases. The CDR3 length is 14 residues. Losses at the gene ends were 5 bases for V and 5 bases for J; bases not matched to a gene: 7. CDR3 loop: CASSPGTGINEQYF. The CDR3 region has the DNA TGTGCCAGCAGTCCCGGGACAGGGATCAACGAGCAGTACTTC.

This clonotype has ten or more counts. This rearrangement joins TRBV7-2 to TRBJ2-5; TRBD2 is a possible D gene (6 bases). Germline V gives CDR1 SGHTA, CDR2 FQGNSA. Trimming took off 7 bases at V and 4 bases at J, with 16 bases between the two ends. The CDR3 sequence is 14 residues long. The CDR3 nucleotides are TGTGCCAGCACCTCAACCGGGAGAGGAGAGACCCAGTACTTC. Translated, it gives CASTSTGRGETQYF.

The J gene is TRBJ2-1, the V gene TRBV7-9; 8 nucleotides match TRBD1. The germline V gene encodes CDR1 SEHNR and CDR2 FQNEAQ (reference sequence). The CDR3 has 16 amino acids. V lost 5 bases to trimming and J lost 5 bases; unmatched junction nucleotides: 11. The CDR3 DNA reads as TGTGCCAGCAGCCTGACCGGGACAGGAGGACACAATGAGCAGTTCTTC. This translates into CASSLTGTGGHNEQFF.

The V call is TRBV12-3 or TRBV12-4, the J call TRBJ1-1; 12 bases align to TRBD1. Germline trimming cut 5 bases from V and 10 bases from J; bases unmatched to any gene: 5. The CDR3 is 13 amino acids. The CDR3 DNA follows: TGTGCCAGCAGTCCCGGGACAGGGGGCGTAGCTTTCTTT. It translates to CASSPGTGGVAFF.